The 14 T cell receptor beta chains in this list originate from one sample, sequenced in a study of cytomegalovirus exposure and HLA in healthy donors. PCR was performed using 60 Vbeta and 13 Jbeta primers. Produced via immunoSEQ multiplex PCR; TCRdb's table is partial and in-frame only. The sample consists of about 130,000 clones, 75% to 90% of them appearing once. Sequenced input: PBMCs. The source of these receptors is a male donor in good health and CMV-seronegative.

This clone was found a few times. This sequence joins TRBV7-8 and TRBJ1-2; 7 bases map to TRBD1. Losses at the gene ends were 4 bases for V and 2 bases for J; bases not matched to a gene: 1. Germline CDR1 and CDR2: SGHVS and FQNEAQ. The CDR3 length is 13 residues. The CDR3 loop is CASSSTGNYGYTF. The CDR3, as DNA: TGTGCCAGCAGCTCGACAGGGAACTATGGCTACACCTTC. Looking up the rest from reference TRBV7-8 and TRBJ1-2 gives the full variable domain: GAGVSQSPRYKVAKRGQDVALRCDPISGHVSLFWYQQALGQGPEFLTYFQNEAQLDKSGLPSDRFFAERPEGSVSTLKIQRTQQEDSAVYLCASSSTGNYGYTFGSGTRLTVV.

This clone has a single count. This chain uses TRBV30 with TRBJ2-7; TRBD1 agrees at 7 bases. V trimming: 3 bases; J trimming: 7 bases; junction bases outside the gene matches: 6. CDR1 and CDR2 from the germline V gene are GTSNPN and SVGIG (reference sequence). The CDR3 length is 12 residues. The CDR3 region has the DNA TGTGCCTGGAGGAAACAGGGGTATGAGCAGTACTTC. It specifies CAWRKQGYEQYF.

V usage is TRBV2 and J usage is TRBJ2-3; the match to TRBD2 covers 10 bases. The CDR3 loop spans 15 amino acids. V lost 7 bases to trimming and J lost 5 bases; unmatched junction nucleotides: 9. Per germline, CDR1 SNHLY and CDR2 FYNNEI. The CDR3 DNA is TGTGCCAGCAACCAAGGACTAGCGGTGGGAGATACGCAGTATTTT. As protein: CASNQGLAVGDTQYF.

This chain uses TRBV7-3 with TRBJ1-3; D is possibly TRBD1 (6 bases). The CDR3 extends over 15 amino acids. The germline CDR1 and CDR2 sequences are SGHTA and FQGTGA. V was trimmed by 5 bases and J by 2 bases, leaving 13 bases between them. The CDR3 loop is CASSPGGGTGNTIYF. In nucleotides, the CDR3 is TGTGCCAGCAGCCCGGGAGGGGGAACTGGAAACACCATATATTTT. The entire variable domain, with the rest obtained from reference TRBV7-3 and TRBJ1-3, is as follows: GAGVSQTPSNKVTEKGKYVELRCDPISGHTALYWYRQSLGQGPEFLIYFQGTGAADDSGLPNDRFFAVRPEGSVSTLKIQRTERGDSAVYLCASSPGGGTGNTIYFGEGSWLTVV.

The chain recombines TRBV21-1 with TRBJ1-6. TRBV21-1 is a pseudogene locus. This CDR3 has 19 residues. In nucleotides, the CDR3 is TGTGCCAGCAGCCCTTTAGGAGCGGAAAGAAGCGCCTATAATTCACCCCTCCACTTT. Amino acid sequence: CASSPLGAERSAYNSPLHF.

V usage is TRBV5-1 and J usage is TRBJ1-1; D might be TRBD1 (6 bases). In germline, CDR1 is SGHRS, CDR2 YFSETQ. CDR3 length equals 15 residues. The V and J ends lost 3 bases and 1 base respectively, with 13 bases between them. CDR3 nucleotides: TGCGCCAGCAGCTGGACTGGGACATCGAACACTGAAGCTTTCTTT. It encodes CASSWTGTSNTEAFF.

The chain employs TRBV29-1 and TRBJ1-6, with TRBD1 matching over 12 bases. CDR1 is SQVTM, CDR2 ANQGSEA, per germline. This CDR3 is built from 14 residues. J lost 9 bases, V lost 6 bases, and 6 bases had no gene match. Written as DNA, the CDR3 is TGCAGCGTCCGGGACAGGGGGCCGGGTTCACCCCTCCACTTT. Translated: CSVRDRGPGSPLHF.

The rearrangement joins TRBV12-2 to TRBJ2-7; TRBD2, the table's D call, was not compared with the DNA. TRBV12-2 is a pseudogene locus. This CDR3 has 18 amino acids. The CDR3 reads CASRLNSSGSSLRGEQYF. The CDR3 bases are TGTGCAAGTCGCTTAAATTCTAGCGGGAGCTCCTTAAGGGGGGAGCAGTACTTC.

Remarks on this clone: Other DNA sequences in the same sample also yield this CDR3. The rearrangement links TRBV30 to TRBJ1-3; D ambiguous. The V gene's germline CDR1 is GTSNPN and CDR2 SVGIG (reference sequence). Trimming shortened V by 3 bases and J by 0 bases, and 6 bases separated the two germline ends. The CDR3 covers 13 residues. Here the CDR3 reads CAWRHSSGNTIYF. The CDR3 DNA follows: TGTGCCTGGAGACACAGCTCTGGAAACACCATATATTTT.

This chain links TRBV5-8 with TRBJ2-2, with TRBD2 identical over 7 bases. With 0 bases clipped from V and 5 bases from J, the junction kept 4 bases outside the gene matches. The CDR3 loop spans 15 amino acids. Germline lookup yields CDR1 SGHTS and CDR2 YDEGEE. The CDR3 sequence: CASSLAGRGTGELFF. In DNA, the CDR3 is TGTGCCAGCAGCTTGGCCGGGCGGGGGACCGGGGAGCTGTTTTTT.

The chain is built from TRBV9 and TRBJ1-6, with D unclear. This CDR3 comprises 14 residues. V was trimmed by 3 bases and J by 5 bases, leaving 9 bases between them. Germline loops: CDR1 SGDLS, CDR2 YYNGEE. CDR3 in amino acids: CASSARLNNSPLHF. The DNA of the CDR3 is TGTGCCAGCAGCGCCCGACTGAATAATTCACCCCTCCACTTT.

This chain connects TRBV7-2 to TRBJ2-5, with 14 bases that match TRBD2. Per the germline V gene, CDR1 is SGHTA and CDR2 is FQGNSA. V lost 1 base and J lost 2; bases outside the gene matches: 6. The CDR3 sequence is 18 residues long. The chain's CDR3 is CASSLGTSGGPIQETQYF. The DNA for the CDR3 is TGTGCCAGCAGCTTAGGGACTAGCGGGGGGCCAATACAAGAGACCCAGTACTTC.

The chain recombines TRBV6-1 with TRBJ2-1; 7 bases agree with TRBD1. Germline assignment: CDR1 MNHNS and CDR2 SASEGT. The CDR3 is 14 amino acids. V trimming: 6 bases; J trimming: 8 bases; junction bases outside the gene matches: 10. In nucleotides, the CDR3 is TGTGCCAGCAGCTCCGTCAGACAGGGTCATGAGCAGTTCTTC. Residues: CASSSVRQGHEQFF.

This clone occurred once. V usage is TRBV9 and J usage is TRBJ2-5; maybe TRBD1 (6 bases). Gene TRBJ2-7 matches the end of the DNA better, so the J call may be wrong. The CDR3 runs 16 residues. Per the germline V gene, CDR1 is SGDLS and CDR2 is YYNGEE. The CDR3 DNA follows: TGTGCCAGCAGCGTCAGGCGGCAGGGGTCCCTCGGCGAGCAGTACTTC. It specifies CASSVRRQGSLGEQYF.